The 6 T cell receptor beta chains below all came from one sample that was sequenced in a study of cytomegalovirus exposure and HLA in healthy donors (dated by TCRdb to about 2017). Library preparation was by the immunoSEQ multiplex PCR assay. The multiplex PCR relied on a mix of 60 forward primers for TCR Vbeta segments and 13 reverse primers for TCR Jbeta segments. TCRdb holds this immuneACCESS table with in-frame rearrangements only. Some clones are missing; in checked studies, unresolved V genes explain under half, and the rest has no known cause. The sample table records 72,000 or so clones; around 61% of these occur just once. The top ten clones comprise roughly 3% of the sample. Sequenced sample: PBMCs. These receptors were taken from a woman between 45 and 65 years old in good health and CMV-seronegative.

In regard to this clone: Other DNA sequences of this sample code for an identical CDR3. The chain is built from TRBV5-6 and TRBJ1-5; the D is unclear. Germline V lookup: CDR1 SGHDT, CDR2 YYEEEE. V was cut by 0 bases and J by 5 bases, with 6 bases left in between. The CDR3 is made up of 13 amino acids. The CDR3 coding sequence is TGTGCCAGCAGCTTGGGCCCAGATCAGCCCCAGCATTTT. This sequence encodes CASSLGPDQPQHF.

The V gene is TRBV6-5, the J gene TRBJ1-1, with D perhaps matching TRBD1 (6 bases). Looked up from germline, CDR1 is MNHEY and CDR2 is SVGAGI. V lost 0 bases and J lost 5, with 16 bases in between. The CDR3 has 16 residues. Written as DNA, the CDR3 is TGTGCCAGCAGTTACTCGATTCACAGGGTTCAGACTGAAGCTTTCTTT. Translation gives CASSYSIHRVQTEAFF.

The V gene is TRBV4-3, the J gene TRBJ2-1, with 13 bases matching TRBD2. The CDR3 spans 19 residues. With V trimmed by 0 bases and J by 1 base, 6 bases remained unmatched. Germline V gives CDR1 LGHNA, CDR2 YSLEER. CDR3 region: CASSQELAGGPRSYNEQFF. The CDR3 DNA is TGCGCCAGCAGCCAAGAACTAGCGGGAGGGCCGAGGTCCTACAATGAGCAGTTCTTC.

The V gene is TRBV4-3, the J gene TRBJ2-7, with 8 bases that match TRBD1. J was trimmed by 1 base and V by 4 bases; bases with no gene match: 12. Looked up from germline, CDR1 is LGHNA and CDR2 is YSLEER. The CDR3 length is 17 residues. Written as DNA, the CDR3 is TGCGCCAGCAGCCTCCCCCGGGGACAGGTCTGGTCCTACGAGCAGTACTTC. Its translation: CASSLPRGQVWSYEQYF.

This clone was detected only a few times. This sequence joins TRBV7-3 and TRBJ2-7; 12 bases match TRBD2. The germline CDR1 and CDR2 sequences are SGHTA and FQGTGA. J gave up 4 bases and V 4 bases, and 2 bases lay outside the gene matches. CDR3 length: 14 residues. CDR3 nucleotides: TGTGCCAGCAGCTCGACTAGCGGGAGTTACGAGCAGTACTTC. This translates into CASSSTSGSYEQYF.

Notes on this clone: Sequence at one end of the junction differs from germline and may be a read error. This chain links TRBV4-1 with TRBJ2-3; 14 bases align to TRBD2. The CDR3 is 17 residues long. Germline loops: CDR1 MGHRA, CDR2 YSYEKL. The chain's CDR3 is CASSQWGTSGSIDTQYF. CDR3 DNA sequence: TGCGCCAGCAGCCAATGGGGGACTAGCGGGAGCATAGATACGCAGTATTTT.